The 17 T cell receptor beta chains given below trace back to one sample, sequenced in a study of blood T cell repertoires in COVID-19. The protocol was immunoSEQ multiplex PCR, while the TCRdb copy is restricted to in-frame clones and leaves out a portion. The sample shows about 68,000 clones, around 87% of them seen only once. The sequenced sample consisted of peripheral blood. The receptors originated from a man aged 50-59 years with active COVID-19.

The CDR3 DNA reads as TGTGCCAGCAGTGCTAGCGGGGGGGCTGGGCAGCAGTTCTTC. It specifies CASSASGGAGQQFF. This sequence joins TRBV2 and TRBJ2-1, with 12 bases lining up with TRBD2. The germline V gene has CDR1 SNHLY and CDR2 FYNNEI. J gave up 11 bases and V 4 bases, and 6 bases lay outside the gene matches. The CDR3 runs to 14 residues.

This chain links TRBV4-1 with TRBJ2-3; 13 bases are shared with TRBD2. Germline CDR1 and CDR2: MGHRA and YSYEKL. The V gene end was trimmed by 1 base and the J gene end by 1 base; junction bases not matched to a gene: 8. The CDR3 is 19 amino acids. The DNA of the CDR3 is TGCGCCAGCAGCCAAGGTAAGGGACTAGCGGGGTGGGGCACAGATACGCAGTATTTT. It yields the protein CASSQGKGLAGWGTDTQYF.

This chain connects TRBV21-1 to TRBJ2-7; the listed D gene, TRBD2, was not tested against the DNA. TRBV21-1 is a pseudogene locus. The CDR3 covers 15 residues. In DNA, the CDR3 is TGTGCCAGCAGCAAAAGTGGAGGTCGCTCCTACGAGCAGTACTTC. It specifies CASSKSGGRSYEQYF.

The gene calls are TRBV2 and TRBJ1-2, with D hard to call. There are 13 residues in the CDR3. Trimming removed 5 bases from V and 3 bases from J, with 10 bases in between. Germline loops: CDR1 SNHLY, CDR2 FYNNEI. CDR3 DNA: TGTGCCAGCAGTCCCGGGTTGGACTATGGCTACACCTTC. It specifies CASSPGLDYGYTF.

The CDR3 DNA reads TGTGCCAGCAGCACACCCCCAAGCACAGATACGCAGTATTTT. This sequence encodes CASSTPPSTDTQYF. The chain is built from TRBV7-2 and TRBJ2-3, with D hard to call. Germline loops: CDR1 SGHTA, CDR2 FQGNSA. Trimming pared 5 bases from V and 0 bases from J, leaving 9 bases between. CDR3 size: 14 residues.

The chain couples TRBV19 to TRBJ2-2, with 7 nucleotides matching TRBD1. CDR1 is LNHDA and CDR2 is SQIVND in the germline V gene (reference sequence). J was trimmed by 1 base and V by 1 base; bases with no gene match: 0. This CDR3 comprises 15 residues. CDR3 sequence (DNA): TGTGCCAGTAGTATAGCAGGGGGGAACACCGGGGAGCTGTTTTTT. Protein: CASSIAGGNTGELFF.

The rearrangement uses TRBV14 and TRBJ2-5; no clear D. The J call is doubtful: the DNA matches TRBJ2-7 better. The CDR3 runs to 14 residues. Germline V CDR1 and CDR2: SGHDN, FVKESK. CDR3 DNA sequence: TGTGCCAGCAGCCAGTTCGAAAACTCCTACGAGCAGTACTTC. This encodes CASSQFENSYEQYF.

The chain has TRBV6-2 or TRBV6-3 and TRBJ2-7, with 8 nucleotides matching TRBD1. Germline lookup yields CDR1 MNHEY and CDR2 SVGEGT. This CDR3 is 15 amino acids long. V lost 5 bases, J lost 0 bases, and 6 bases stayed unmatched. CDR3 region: CASSQRQGSSYEQYF. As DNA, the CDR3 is TGTGCCAGCAGTCAACGACAGGGGAGCTCCTACGAGCAGTACTTC.

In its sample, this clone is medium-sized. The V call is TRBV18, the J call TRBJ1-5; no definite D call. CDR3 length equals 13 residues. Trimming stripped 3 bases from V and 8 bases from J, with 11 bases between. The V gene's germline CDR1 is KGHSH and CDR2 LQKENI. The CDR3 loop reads CASSPQSSEPQHF. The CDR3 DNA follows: TGTGCCAGCTCACCCCAGTCAAGTGAGCCCCAGCATTTT.

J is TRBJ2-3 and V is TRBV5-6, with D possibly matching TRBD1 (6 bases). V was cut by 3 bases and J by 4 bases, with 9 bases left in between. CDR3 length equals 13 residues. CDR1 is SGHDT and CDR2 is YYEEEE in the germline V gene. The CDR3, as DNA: TGTGCCAGCAGCTCTAGGGGGTCAGATACGCAGTATTTT. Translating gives CASSSRGSDTQYF.

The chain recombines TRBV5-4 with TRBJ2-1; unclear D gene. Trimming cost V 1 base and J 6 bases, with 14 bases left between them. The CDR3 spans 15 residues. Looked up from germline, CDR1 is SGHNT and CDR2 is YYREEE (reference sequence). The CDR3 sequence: CASSLQRQDTNEQFF. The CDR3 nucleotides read TGTGCCAGCAGCTTGCAACGACAAGACACCAATGAGCAGTTCTTC. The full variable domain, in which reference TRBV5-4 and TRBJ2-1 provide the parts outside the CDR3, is ETGVTQSPTHLIKTRGQQVTLRCSSQSGHNTVSWYQQALGQGPQFIFQYYREEENGRGNFPPRFSGLQFPNYSSELNVNALELDDSALYLCASSLQRQDTNEQFFGPGTRLTVL.

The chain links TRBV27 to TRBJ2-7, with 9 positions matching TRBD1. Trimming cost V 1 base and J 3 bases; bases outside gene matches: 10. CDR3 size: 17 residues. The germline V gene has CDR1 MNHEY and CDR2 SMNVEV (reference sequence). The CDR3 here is CASSLWGTRDRDYEQYF. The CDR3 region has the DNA TGTGCCAGCAGTTTATGGGGGACCCGGGACAGGGACTACGAGCAGTACTTC.

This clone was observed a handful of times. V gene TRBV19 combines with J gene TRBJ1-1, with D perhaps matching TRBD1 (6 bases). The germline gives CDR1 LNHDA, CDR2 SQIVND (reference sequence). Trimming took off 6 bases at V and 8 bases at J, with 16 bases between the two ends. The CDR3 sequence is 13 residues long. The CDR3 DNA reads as TGTGCCAGTAGATCTACAGGGTACATCGAAGCTTTCTTT. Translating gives CASRSTGYIEAFF.

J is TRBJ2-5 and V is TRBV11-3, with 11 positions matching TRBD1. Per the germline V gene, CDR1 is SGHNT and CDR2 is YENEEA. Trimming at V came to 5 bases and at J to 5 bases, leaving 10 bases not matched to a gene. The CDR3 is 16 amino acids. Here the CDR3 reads CASSPGRDRGGETQYF. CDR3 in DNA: TGTGCCAGCAGCCCTGGCCGGGACAGGGGGGGGGAGACCCAGTACTTC.

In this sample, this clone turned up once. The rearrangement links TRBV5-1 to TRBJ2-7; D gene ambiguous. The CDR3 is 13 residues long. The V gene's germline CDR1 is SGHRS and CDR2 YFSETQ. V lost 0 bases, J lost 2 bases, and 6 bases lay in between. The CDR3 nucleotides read TGCGCCAGCAGCTTGGCCACGGCCTACGAGCAGTACTTC. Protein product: CASSLATAYEQYF.

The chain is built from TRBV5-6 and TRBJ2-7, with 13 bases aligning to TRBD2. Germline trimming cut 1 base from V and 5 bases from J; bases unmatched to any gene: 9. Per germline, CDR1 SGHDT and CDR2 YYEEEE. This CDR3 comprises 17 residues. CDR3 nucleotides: TGTGCCAGCAGCTTGCAAACTAGCGGGGGGGCATACGACGAGCAGTACTTC. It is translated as CASSLQTSGGAYDEQYF.

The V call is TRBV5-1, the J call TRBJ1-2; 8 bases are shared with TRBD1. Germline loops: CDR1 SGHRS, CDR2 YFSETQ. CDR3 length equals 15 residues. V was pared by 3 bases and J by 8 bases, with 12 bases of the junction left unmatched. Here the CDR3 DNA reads TGCGCCAGCAGCTCCTTTACGACAGGGGTGGAAGGCTACACCTTC. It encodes CASSSFTTGVEGYTF.